A single sample is the source of the 2 T cell receptor beta chains below, sequenced in a study of blood T cell repertoires in COVID-19. Sequenced by immunoSEQ multiplex PCR; TCRdb stores in-frame clones only, minus some. The sample includes roughly 140,000 clones, more than 75% of them seen just once. The sample consisted of PBMCs or T cells enriched from blood (not recorded which). These receptors originate from a woman aged 25 to 45 with acute COVID-19.

V gene TRBV6-2 or TRBV6-3 combines with J gene TRBJ1-6; D may be TRBD1 (6 bases). Per germline, CDR1 MNHEY and CDR2 SVGEGT. Trimming took 7 bases from V and 11 from J, leaving 21 bases between them. The CDR3 contains 15 residues. The CDR3 nucleotides read TGTGCCAGCAACCCGACCGGGGGGCCTAGTCCACCCCTCCACTTT. This encodes CASNPTGGPSPPLHF.

This chain links TRBV7-3 with TRBJ1-1, with D tentatively TRBD1 (6 bases). The CDR3 sequence is 13 residues long. CDR1 and CDR2 from the germline V gene are SGHTA and FQGTGA. V shed 4 bases and J shed 3 bases, with 9 bases lying between them. In DNA, the CDR3 is TGTGCCAGCAGCTCACAGGGTGACACTGAAGCTTTCTTT. Residues: CASSSQGDTEAFF.